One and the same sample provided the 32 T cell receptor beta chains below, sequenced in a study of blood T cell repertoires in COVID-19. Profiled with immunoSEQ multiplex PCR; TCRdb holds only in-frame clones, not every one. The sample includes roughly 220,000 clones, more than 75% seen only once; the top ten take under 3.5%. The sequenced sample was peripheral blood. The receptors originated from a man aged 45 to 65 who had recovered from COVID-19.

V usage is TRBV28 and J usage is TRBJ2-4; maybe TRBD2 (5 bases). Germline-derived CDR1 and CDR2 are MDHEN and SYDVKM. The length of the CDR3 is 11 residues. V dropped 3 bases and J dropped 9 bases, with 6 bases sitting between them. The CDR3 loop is CASSFRGIQYF. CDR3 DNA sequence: TGTGCCAGCAGTTTTCGGGGCATTCAGTACTTC.

The CDR3 reads CASSPTGALPHEQYF. The DNA for the CDR3 is TGTGCCAGCAGTCCAACAGGTGCACTCCCTCACGAGCAGTACTTC. The rearrangement links TRBV5-4 to TRBJ2-7; D perhaps matches TRBD1 (5 bases). Trimming left V 5 bases short and J 5 bases short, with 20 bases between. Germline CDR1 SGHNT, CDR2 YYREEE (reference sequence). The CDR3 totals 15 residues.

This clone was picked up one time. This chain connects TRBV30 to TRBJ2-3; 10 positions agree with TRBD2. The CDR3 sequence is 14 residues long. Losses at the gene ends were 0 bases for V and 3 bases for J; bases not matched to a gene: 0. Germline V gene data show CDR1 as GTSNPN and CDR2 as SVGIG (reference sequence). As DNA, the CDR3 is TGTGCCTGGAGTGTAGCGGGAGGGACAGATACGCAGTATTTT. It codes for CAWSVAGGTDTQYF.

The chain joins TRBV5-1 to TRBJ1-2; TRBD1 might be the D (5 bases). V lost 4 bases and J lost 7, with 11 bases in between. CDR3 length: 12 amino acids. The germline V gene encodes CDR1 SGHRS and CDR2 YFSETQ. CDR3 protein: CASSAGRSGYTF. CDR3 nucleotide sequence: TGCGCCAGCAGCGCAGGGCGGAGTGGCTACACCTTC.

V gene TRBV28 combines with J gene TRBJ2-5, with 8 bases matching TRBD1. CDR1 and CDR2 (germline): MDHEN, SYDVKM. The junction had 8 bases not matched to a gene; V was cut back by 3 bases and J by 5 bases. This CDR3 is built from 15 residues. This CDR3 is CASSLGRGLLETQYF. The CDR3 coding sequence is TGTGCCAGCAGTTTGGGCAGGGGGCTTTTGGAGACCCAGTACTTC. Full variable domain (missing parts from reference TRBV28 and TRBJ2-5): DVKVTQSSRYLVKRTGEKVFLECVQDMDHENMFWYRQDPGLGLRLIYFSYDVKMKEKGDIPEGYSVSREKKERFSLILESASTNQTSMYLCASSLGRGLLETQYFGPGTRLLVL.

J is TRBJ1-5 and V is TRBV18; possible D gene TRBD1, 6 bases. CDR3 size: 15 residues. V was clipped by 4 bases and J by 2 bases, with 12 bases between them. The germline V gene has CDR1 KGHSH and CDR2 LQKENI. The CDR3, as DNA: TGTGCCAGCTCACTCGTACAGGGAGGCAATCAGCCCCAGCATTTT. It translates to CASSLVQGGNQPQHF.

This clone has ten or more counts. The DNA for the CDR3 is TGTGCCAGCTCACCAACAGGGAACTATAATTCACCCCTCCACTTT. Its protein is CASSPTGNYNSPLHF. This chain joins TRBV18 and TRBJ1-6; possible D gene TRBD1, 6 bases. In germline, CDR1 is KGHSH, CDR2 LQKENI. Deletions cut 2 bases from V and 3 bases from J, with 8 bases between. There are 15 residues in the CDR3.

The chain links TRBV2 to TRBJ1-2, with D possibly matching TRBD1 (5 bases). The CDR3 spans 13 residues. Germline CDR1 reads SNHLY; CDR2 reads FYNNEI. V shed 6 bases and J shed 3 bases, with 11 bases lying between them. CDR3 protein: CASRQGWDYGYTF. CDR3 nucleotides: TGTGCCAGCAGGCAGGGATGGGACTATGGCTACACCTTC.

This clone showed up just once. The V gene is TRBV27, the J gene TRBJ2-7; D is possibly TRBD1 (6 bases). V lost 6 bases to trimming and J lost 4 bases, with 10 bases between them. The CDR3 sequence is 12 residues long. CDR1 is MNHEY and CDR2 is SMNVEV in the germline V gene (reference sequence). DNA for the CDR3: TGTGCCAGCAGGGACAGCGCGTACGAGCAGTACTTC. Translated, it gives CASRDSAYEQYF.

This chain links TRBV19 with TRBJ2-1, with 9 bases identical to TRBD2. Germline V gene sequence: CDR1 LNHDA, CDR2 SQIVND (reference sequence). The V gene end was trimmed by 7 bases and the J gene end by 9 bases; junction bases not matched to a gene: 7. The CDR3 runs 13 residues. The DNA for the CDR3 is TGTGCCAGTAACCTTAGCGGGAGAGGTGAGCAGTTCTTC. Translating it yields CASNLSGRGEQFF.

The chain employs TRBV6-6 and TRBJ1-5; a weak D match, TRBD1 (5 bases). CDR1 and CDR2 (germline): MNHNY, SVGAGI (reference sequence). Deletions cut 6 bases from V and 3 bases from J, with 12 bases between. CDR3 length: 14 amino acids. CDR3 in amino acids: CASRIQDYNQPQHF. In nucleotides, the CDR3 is TGTGCCAGCAGGATACAGGATTACAATCAGCCCCAGCATTTT.

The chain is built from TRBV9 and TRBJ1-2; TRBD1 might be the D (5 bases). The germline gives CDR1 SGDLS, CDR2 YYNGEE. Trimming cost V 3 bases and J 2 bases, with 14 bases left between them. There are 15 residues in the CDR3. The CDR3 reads CASSGRRGSNYGYTF. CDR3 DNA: TGTGCCAGCAGCGGTAGGCGGGGGAGCAACTATGGCTACACCTTC.

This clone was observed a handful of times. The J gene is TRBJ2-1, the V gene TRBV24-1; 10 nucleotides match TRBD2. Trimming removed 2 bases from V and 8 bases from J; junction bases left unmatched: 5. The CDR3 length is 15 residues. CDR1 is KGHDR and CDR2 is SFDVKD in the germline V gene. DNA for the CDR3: TGTGCCACCAGTGATTGGACTAGCGGATCCGATGAGCAGTTCTTC. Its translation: CATSDWTSGSDEQFF.

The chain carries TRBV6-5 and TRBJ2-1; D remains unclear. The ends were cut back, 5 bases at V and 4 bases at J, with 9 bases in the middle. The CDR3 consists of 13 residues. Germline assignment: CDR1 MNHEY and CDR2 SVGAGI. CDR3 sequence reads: CASSRQKYNEQFF. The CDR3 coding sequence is TGTGCCAGCAGTCGCCAGAAATACAATGAGCAGTTCTTC.

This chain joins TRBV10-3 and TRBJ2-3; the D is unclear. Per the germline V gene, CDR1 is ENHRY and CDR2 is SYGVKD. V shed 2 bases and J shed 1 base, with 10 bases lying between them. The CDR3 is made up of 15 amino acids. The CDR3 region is CAISEIEPGTDTQYF. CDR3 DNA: TGTGCCATCAGTGAGATAGAGCCGGGCACAGATACGCAGTATTTT.

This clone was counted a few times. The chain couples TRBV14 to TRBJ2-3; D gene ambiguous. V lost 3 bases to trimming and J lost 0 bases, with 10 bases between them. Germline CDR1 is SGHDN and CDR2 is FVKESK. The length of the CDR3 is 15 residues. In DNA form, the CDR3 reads TGTGCCAGCAGCCACGGGTGGCTAAGCACAGATACGCAGTATTTT. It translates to CASSHGWLSTDTQYF.

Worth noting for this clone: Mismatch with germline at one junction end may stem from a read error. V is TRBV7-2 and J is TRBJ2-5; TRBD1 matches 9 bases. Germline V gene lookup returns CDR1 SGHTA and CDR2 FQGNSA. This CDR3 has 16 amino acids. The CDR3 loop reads CASSVAQGQGYETQYF. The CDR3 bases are TGTGCCAGCAGCGTAGCGCAAGGACAGGGGTATGAGACCCAGTACTTC.

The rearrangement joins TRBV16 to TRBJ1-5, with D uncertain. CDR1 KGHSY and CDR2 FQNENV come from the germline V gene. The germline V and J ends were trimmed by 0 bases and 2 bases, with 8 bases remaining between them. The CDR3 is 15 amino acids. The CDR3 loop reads CASSQSPGGNQPQHF. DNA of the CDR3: TGTGCCAGCAGCCAATCGCCCGGGGGCAATCAGCCCCAGCATTTT.

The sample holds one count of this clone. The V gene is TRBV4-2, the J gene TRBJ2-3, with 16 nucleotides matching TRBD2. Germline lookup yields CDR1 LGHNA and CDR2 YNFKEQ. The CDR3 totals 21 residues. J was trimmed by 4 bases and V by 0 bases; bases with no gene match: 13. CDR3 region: CASSQDLTGTSGRAVSDTQYF. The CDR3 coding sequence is TGTGCCAGCAGCCAAGATCTTACCGGGACTAGCGGGAGGGCCGTTTCAGATACGCAGTATTTT.

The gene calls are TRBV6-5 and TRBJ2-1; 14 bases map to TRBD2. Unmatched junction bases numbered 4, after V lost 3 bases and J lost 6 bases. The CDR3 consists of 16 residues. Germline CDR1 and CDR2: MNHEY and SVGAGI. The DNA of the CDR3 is TGTGCCAGCAGTTATCGGACTAGCGGGAGGCCCAATGAGCAGTTCTTC. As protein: CASSYRTSGRPNEQFF.

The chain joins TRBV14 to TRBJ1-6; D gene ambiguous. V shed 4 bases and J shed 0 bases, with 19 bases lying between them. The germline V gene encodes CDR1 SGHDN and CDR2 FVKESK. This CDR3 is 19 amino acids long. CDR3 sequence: CASSRSLWTGSSYNSPLHF. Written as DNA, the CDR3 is TGTGCCAGCAGCCGATCACTTTGGACGGGGAGCTCCTATAATTCACCCCTCCACTTT.

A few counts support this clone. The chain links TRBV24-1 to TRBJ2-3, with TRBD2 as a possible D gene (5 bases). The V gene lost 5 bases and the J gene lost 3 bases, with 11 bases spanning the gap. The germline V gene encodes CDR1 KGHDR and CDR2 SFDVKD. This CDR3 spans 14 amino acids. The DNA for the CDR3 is TGTGCCACCAGTGCAACGGGGAAGACAGATACGCAGTATTTT. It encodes CATSATGKTDTQYF.

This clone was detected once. This CDR3 is CASSLARGSLKSYNEQFF. The CDR3 DNA reads TGTGCCAGCAGCTTGGCAAGGGGGTCACTCAAATCCTACAATGAGCAGTTCTTC. The rearrangement joins TRBV11-2 to TRBJ2-1, with D perhaps matching TRBD1 (6 bases). This CDR3 contains 18 residues. Germline values: CDR1 SGHAT, CDR2 FQNNGV. V lost 3 bases, J lost 1 base, and 19 bases lay in between.

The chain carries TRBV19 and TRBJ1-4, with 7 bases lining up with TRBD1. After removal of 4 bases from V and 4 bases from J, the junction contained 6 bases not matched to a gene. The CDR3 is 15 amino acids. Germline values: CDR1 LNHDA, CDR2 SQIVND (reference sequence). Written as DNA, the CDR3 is TGTGCCAGTAGTAACCGGGACAGACTTAATGAAAAACTGTTTTTT. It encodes CASSNRDRLNEKLFF.

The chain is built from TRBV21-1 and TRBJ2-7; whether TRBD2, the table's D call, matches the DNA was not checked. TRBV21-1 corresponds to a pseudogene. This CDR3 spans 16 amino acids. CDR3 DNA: TGTGCCAGCAGCACCGGGACTAGCGGGGTCCACTACGAGCAGTACTTC. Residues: CASSTGTSGVHYEQYF.

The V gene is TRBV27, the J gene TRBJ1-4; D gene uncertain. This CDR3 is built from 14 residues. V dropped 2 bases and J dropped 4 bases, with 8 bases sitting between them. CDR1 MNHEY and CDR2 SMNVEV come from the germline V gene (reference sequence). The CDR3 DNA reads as TGTGCCAGCAGTTTAAAACAGTTTAATGAAAAACTGTTTTTT. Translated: CASSLKQFNEKLFF.

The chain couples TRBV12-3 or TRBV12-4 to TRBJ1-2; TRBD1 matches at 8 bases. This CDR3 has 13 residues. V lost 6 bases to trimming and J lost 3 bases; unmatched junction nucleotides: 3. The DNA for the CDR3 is TGTGCCAGCAGAGCAGGGGGCTACTATGGCTACACCTTC. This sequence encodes CASRAGGYYGYTF.

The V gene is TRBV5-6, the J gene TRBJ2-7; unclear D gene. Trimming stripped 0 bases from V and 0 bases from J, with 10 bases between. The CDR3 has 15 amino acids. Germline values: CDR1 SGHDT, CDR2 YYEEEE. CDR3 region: CASSLVPTRSYEQYF. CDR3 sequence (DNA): TGTGCCAGCAGCTTGGTACCAACTCGCTCCTACGAGCAGTACTTC.

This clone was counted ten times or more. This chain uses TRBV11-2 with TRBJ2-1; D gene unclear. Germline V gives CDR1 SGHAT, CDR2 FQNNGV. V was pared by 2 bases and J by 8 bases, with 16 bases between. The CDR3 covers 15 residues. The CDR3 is CASSLSRPIFDEQFF. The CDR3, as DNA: TGTGCCAGCAGCTTATCTAGGCCTATCTTTGATGAGCAGTTCTTC.

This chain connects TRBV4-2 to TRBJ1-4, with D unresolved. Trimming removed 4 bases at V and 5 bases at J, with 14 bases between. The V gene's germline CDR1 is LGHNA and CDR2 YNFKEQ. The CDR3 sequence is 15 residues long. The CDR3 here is CASSPNTAINEKLFF. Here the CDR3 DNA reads TGTGCCAGCAGCCCTAATACCGCCATCAATGAAAAACTGTTTTTT.

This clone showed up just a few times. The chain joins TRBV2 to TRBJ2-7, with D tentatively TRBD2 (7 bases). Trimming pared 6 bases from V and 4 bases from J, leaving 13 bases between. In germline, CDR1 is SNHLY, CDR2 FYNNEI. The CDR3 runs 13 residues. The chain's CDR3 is CASSHRGAYEQYF. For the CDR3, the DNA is TGTGCCAGCAGCCATCGGGGGGCTTACGAGCAGTACTTC.

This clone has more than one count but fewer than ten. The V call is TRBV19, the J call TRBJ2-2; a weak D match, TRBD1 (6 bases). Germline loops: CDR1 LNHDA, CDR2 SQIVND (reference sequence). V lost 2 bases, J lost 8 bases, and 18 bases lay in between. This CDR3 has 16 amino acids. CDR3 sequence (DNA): TGTGCCAGTAGTATACGGGCAGGGGCCGGACCAGGGGAGCTGTTTTTT. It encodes CASSIRAGAGPGELFF. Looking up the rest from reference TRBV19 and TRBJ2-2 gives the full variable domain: DGGITQSPKYLFRKEGQNVTLSCEQNLNHDAMYWYRQDPGQGLRLIYYSQIVNDFQKGDIAEGYSVSREKKESFPLTVTSAQKNPTAFYLCASSIRAGAGPGELFFGEGSRLTVL.